What follows are 13 T cell receptor beta chains derived from one specimen sequenced in a study of regulatory T cells in long-lasting Graves disease (dated by TCRdb to about 2021). The sample's time point, from its label and the paper: newly diagnosed GD, antithyroid drugs for less than 3 months. RNA was extracted from PBMCs in TRIzol for both TCR sequencing and RNA sequencing. Library prep was done by multiplex PCR. The sequencer listed for this sample is Illumina HiSeq 4000. TCR beta libraries were built with iRepertoire HTBI primers and Arm-PCR amplification of CDR3 regions. The public reads were run again by TCRdb, first through fastp at Q25 and then through MiXCR, and only productive beta chains were kept. Identical CDR3 protein sequences are pooled into one entry, listed with their most common genes and DNA. A total of 560,000 or so distinct CDR3 sequences appear in this sample, 15% to 20% of them only once. Approximately 12% of the sample is in the top ten clones.

Another study also made use of these data, one on T cells in Graves' hyperthyroidism and ophthalmopathy.

This material consisted of peripheral blood mononuclear cells (PBMCs), taken at new diagnosis, from a patient treated with antithyroid drugs. These receptors all stem from a man aged 18 to 29 with Graves disease. Donor details come from another sample of the same person, matched by shared clones.

This clonotype was observed a handful of times. The chain joins TRBV20-1 to TRBJ2-7; 10 bases align to TRBD1. The J segment lost 3 bases and the V segment lost 6 bases, leaving 8 bases of the junction unmatched. CDR1 and CDR2 (germline): DFQATT, SNEGSKA (reference sequence). This CDR3 contains 14 residues. The chain's CDR3 is CSAERGTGDYEQYF. The CDR3, as DNA: TGCAGTGCAGAGCGCGGGACAGGGGACTACGAGCAGTACTTC.

This clonotype was found many times. This sequence joins TRBV5-1 and TRBJ1-1; 8 nucleotides agree with TRBD1. The germline V gene encodes CDR1 SGHRS and CDR2 YFSETQ. The CDR3 has 15 residues. Trimming cost V 4 bases and J 3 bases; bases outside gene matches: 8. The CDR3 sequence is CASSLTGGLYTEAFF. As DNA, the CDR3 is TGCGCCAGCAGCCTTACAGGGGGACTGTACACTGAAGCTTTCTTT.

This clonotype has at least ten counts. J is TRBJ1-1 and V is TRBV7-8; 7 positions match TRBD1. The germline gives CDR1 SGHVS, CDR2 FQNEAQ. After removal of 1 base from V and 8 bases from J, the junction contained 7 bases not matched to a gene. The CDR3 length is 14 residues. CDR3 sequence (DNA): TGTGCCAGCAGCTTAGGTACGACAGGGAACGAAGCTTTCTTT. It translates to CASSLGTTGNEAFF.

The chain couples TRBV6-1 to TRBJ1-1; a possible D gene is TRBD1 (6 bases). The V and J ends lost 6 bases and 2 bases respectively, with 16 bases between them. The V gene's germline CDR1 is MNHNS and CDR2 SASEGT. This CDR3 spans 15 amino acids. The DNA of the CDR3 is TGTGCCAGCAGCCCTAAGGTGGGGGCTAACACTGAAGCTTTCTTT. This codes for CASSPKVGANTEAFF.

This clonotype was seen repeatedly, ten times or more. The genes are TRBV3-1 and TRBJ2-7; possibly TRBD2 for D (6 bases). Germline CDR1 is LGHDT and CDR2 is YNNKEL (reference sequence). V was cut by 1 base and J by 10 bases, with 14 bases left in between. The CDR3 sequence is 13 residues long. Written as DNA, the CDR3 is TGTGCCAGCAGCCAAGCCGGGACTCAACCTCAGTACTTC. Its translation: CASSQAGTQPQYF.

This clonotype was recorded many times. The V gene is TRBV27, the J gene TRBJ2-1, with D perhaps matching TRBD1 (5 bases). In germline, CDR1 is MNHEY, CDR2 SMNVEV (reference sequence). The CDR3 runs 13 residues. V was cut by 5 bases and J by 7 bases, with 12 bases left in between. CDR3 residues: CASSPNPGNEQFF. The CDR3 DNA reads TGTGCCAGCAGTCCCAACCCAGGGAATGAGCAGTTCTTC.

This rearrangement joins TRBV4-1 to TRBJ2-1; 12 bases match TRBD2. After removal of 2 bases from V and 8 bases from J, the junction contained 7 bases not matched to a gene. The CDR3 length is 16 residues. Germline CDR1 is MGHRA and CDR2 is YSYEKL. The CDR3 protein is CASSQPSGRASYEQFF. CDR3 DNA: TGCGCCAGCAGCCAACCTAGCGGGAGGGCCTCGTATGAGCAGTTCTTC.

This clonotype was observed at least ten times. V is TRBV6-1 and J is TRBJ2-7; D perhaps matches TRBD1 (6 bases). CDR1 and CDR2 (germline): MNHNS, SASEGT. V was trimmed by 5 bases and J by 0 bases, leaving 14 bases between them. The CDR3 contains 15 residues. The CDR3 reads CASSMRGLSSYEQYF. The CDR3 DNA reads TGTGCCAGCAGTATGAGGGGGTTGAGCTCCTACGAGCAGTACTTC.

This clonotype was counted only a few times. This chain connects TRBV29-1 to TRBJ1-1; TRBD1 agrees at 7 bases. There are 13 residues in the CDR3. Germline CDR1 is SQVTM and CDR2 is ANQGSEA. V lost 7 bases to trimming and J lost 3 bases; unmatched junction nucleotides: 8. CDR3 bases: TGCAGCGCCGACAGGGATGTTGACACTGAAGCTTTCTTT. It yields the protein CSADRDVDTEAFF.

The chain is built from TRBV18 and TRBJ2-1; no clear D gene. Germline values: CDR1 KGHSH, CDR2 LQKENI. This CDR3 contains 11 residues. V gave up 6 bases and J gave up 9 bases, with 9 bases separating them. The CDR3 region has the DNA TGTGCCAGCTCTCCTAGTACTGAGCAGTTCTTC. Encoded protein: CASSPSTEQFF.

This clonotype showed up just a few times. V gene TRBV20-1 combines with J gene TRBJ1-5; D perhaps matches TRBD1 (6 bases). Germline V gives CDR1 DFQATT, CDR2 SNEGSKA (reference sequence). This CDR3 comprises 14 residues. The V end was cut by 1 base, the J end by 1 base, with 8 bases between. The DNA for the CDR3 is TGCAGTGCTAGAGTGGGGGCCAGCAATCAGCCCCAGCATTTT. Translation: CSARVGASNQPQHF.

This clonotype was found a few times. V is TRBV5-1 and J is TRBJ2-5; D is possibly TRBD1 (6 bases). Germline V gene sequence: CDR1 SGHRS, CDR2 YFSETQ. The CDR3 loop spans 16 amino acids. The V end lost 1 base, the J end lost 5 bases, and 18 bases lay between the germline ends. CDR3 region: CASSLSGRGVAETQYF. In DNA, the CDR3 is TGCGCCAGCAGCTTGTCAGGCAGGGGAGTTGCCGAGACCCAGTACTTC.

This clonotype was seen at least ten times. The chain uses TRBV6-1 and TRBJ1-4, with TRBD1 matching 8 bases. The CDR3 contains 13 residues. Trimming took 6 bases from V and 11 from J; bases not matched to a gene: 8. Per the germline V gene, CDR1 is MNHNS and CDR2 is SASEGT. The CDR3 DNA follows: TGTGCCAGCAGCTCCGGACAGGGAGGGAAACTGTTTTTT. This translates into CASSSGQGGKLFF.